The text below deals with one T cell receptor (beta chain). This record belongs to a study of beta chain features in type 1 diabetes. Reverse transcription of all isolated RNA meant that expressed TCRB transcripts were sequenced. The method was immunoSEQ multiplex PCR; TCRdb's version includes in-frame clones alone and lacks a portion of them. This sample carries about 150,000 clones, just over 9% of them seen once, and the ten largest clones take roughly 2.5%. Trimming removed 3 bases at V and 4 bases at J, with 7 bases between. The CDR3 length is 13 residues. Germline V gene data show CDR1 as SGDLS and CDR2 as YYNGEE.

The TCR sequence derives from a woman aged 18-29 years in good health. Sample: central memory CD4+ T cells from blood. This chain joins TRBV9 and TRBJ2-2; no firm D call. The CDR3 nucleotides read TGTGCCAGCAGCGCCTTATCCACCGGGGAGCTGTTTTTT. Protein sequence: CASSALSTGELFF. Combining the CDR3 with reference TRBV9 and TRBJ2-2 gives the whole variable domain DSGVTQTPKHLITATGQRVTLRCSPRSGDLSVYWYQQSLDQGLQFLIQYYNGEERAKGNILERFSAQQFPDLHSELNLSSLELGDSALYFCASSALSTGELFFGEGSRLTVL.